The 27 T cell receptor beta chains below were found in one sample sequenced in a study of T cells after yellow fever vaccination (dated by TCRdb to the late 2010s). The sample's treatment or condition label, in plain terms: live attenuated yellow fever vaccine strain. The method was 5' RACE. Sequencing was performed on an Illumina HiSeq 2500. TCRdb reworked the public reads: Q25 trimming with fastp, MiXCR clone assembly, productive beta chains retained. Here each entry gathers all rows of one CDR3 protein and keeps the most common genes and DNA. This sample holds under 250,000 distinct CDR3 sequences; 6.9% were observed only once. Jointly, the top ten make up approximately 0.87% of the sample. The specimen comprised CD4+ T cells sorted from PBMCs, sampled 15 days after the yellow fever booster vaccination. These receptors all come from a man in his thirties or forties who received the YFV17D yellow fever vaccine.

There are many counts of this clonotype. The rearrangement links TRBV19 to TRBJ2-2, with D uncertain. V was shortened by 6 bases and J by 1 base, with 3 bases between the two germline ends. The V gene's germline CDR1 is LNHDA and CDR2 SQIVND (reference sequence). The CDR3 has 12 amino acids. CDR3 DNA sequence: TGTGCCAGTAGGGAGAACACCGGGGAGCTGTTTTTT. It codes for CASRENTGELFF.

This clonotype appeared a few times. This sequence joins TRBV5-1 and TRBJ2-2, with 8 bases lining up with TRBD1. This CDR3 is built from 16 residues. The V gene's germline CDR1 is SGHRS and CDR2 YFSETQ. Trimming cost V 5 bases and J 8 bases; bases outside gene matches: 14. CDR3 protein: CASSFQGADSTGELFF. Written as DNA, the CDR3 is TGCGCCAGCAGTTTCCAGGGGGCCGACTCTACGGGGGAGCTGTTTTTT.

Only a few counts were recorded for this clonotype. The rearrangement links TRBV5-1 to TRBJ2-5, with a weak D call TRBD2 (5 bases). The CDR3 has 12 residues. Germline V lookup: CDR1 SGHRS, CDR2 YFSETQ. Trimming shortened V by 2 bases and J by 5 bases, and 7 bases separated the two germline ends. CDR3 bases: TGCGCCAGCAGCTTCGAGCGGGAGACCCAGTACTTC. It is translated as CASSFERETQYF.

This clonotype was recorded many times. V gene TRBV7-8 combines with J gene TRBJ2-2, with a weak D call TRBD2 (6 bases). Germline loops: CDR1 SGHVS, CDR2 FQNEAQ. This CDR3 region has 16 residues. V was pared by 1 base and J by 2 bases, with 11 bases between. The CDR3 spells CASSLGGSGNTGELFF. The CDR3 DNA reads TGTGCCAGCAGCTTAGGCGGTAGCGGAAACACCGGGGAGCTGTTTTTT.

There are many counts of this clonotype. The CDR3: CSVAGLAIHDEQFF. The CDR3 nucleotides are TGCAGCGTCGCCGGACTAGCCATCCACGATGAGCAGTTCTTC. The chain uses TRBV29-1 and TRBJ2-1, with 8 bases aligning to TRBD2. The CDR3 has 14 amino acids. Germline assignment: CDR1 SQVTM and CDR2 ANQGSEA. J was trimmed by 8 bases and V by 6 bases; bases with no gene match: 12.

This clonotype was counted ten times or more. The rearrangement uses TRBV7-2 and TRBJ2-4; D remains ambiguous. Germline CDR1 reads SGHTA; CDR2 reads FQGNSA. Deletions cut 7 bases from V and 4 bases from J, with 14 bases between. The CDR3 extends over 14 amino acids. The CDR3 sequence: CASTVGPGKNIQYF. DNA of the CDR3: TGTGCCAGCACCGTCGGACCTGGGAAAAACATTCAGTACTTC.

This clonotype was detected a few times. V gene TRBV7-9 combines with J gene TRBJ2-1; 10 bases align to TRBD2. The CDR3 extends over 16 amino acids. CDR1 and CDR2 from the germline V gene are SEHNR and FQNEAQ (reference sequence). V was clipped by 2 bases and J by 5 bases; unmatched bases: 6. Here the CDR3 DNA reads TGTGCCAGCAGCTTAATGGTCGGACTAGCGGACAATGAGCAGTTCTTC. Its protein product is CASSLMVGLADNEQFF.

The rearrangement links TRBV3-1 to TRBJ2-2; 8 bases align to TRBD2. The germline gives CDR1 LGHDT, CDR2 YNNKEL (reference sequence). V lost 4 bases and J lost 14; bases outside the gene matches: 12. The CDR3 consists of 14 residues. The CDR3 is CASSRSGDSPTLFF. In DNA form, the CDR3 reads TGTGCCAGCAGCCGTAGCGGGGACTCGCCCACCCTGTTTTTT.

This clonotype was seen many times. The chain employs TRBV15 and TRBJ2-3, with D unclear. Germline V gene sequence: CDR1 LNHNV, CDR2 YYDKDF (reference sequence). The CDR3 spans 15 residues. Trimming took 0 bases from V and 0 from J, leaving 7 bases between them. This CDR3 is CATSREQTSTDTQYF. The CDR3 region has the DNA TGTGCCACCAGCAGAGAACAAACTAGCACAGATACGCAGTATTTT.

This clonotype has at least ten counts. The rearrangement links TRBV7-2 to TRBJ2-3; a possible D gene is TRBD2 (5 bases). V lost 1 base and J lost 6, with 8 bases in between. Germline loops: CDR1 SGHTA, CDR2 FQGNSA. The CDR3 has 13 residues. The CDR3 bases are TGTGCCAGCAGCTTAGGATCGGGGGATACGCAGTATTTT. It yields the protein CASSLGSGDTQYF.

The chain employs TRBV20-1 and TRBJ1-1; 9 bases align to TRBD1. The CDR3 runs to 13 residues. CDR1 and CDR2 from the germline V gene are DFQATT and SNEGSKA (reference sequence). The J segment lost 5 bases and the V segment lost 5 bases, leaving 6 bases of the junction unmatched. In DNA form, the CDR3 reads TGCAGTGCTGTTCCGGGACAGGGTACTGAAGCTTTCTTT. It codes for CSAVPGQGTEAFF.

The chain is built from TRBV7-2 and TRBJ2-2; a possible D gene is TRBD1 (5 bases). The length of the CDR3 is 14 residues. Deletions cut 10 bases from V and 2 bases from J, with 14 bases between. Germline CDR1 reads SGHTA; CDR2 reads FQGNSA. The CDR3 loop is CANPAGFNTGELFF. The CDR3, as DNA: TGTGCCAACCCTGCAGGGTTCAACACCGGGGAGCTGTTTTTT.

This rearrangement joins TRBV18 to TRBJ2-2; D unclear. The V end lost 2 bases, the J end lost 4 bases, and 11 bases lay between the germline ends. Germline CDR1 reads KGHSH; CDR2 reads LQKENI. The CDR3 contains 15 residues. The CDR3 DNA reads as TGTGCCAGCTCACCAGACACATACCCCACCGGGGAGCTGTTTTTT. As protein: CASSPDTYPTGELFF.

This clonotype was counted between two and nine times. The chain recombines TRBV11-2 with TRBJ2-2; TRBD2 agrees at 11 bases. This CDR3 is built from 16 residues. Germline V gene data show CDR1 as SGHAT and CDR2 as FQNNGV. Trimming took 2 bases from V and 7 from J; bases not matched to a gene: 6. The CDR3 DNA reads as TGTGCCAGCAGCTTAAACCCCGGGACTAGCGGCGGGGAGCTGTTTTTT. This encodes CASSLNPGTSGGELFF.

This clonotype appeared a few times. The J gene is TRBJ2-5, the V gene TRBV12-3 or TRBV12-4; D not resolved. The CDR3 spans 12 residues. Trimming removed 0 bases from V and 6 bases from J, with 5 bases in between. CDR3 protein: CASSLAPKTQYF. The CDR3 DNA follows: TGTGCCAGCAGTTTAGCGCCGAAGACCCAGTACTTC.

This clonotype appeared a few times. The chain carries TRBV5-4 and TRBJ2-1; 8 positions match TRBD1. The CDR3 is made up of 15 amino acids. Trimming took 4 bases from V and 4 from J; bases not matched to a gene: 7. Per germline, CDR1 SGHNT and CDR2 YYREEE (reference sequence). Here the CDR3 reads CASSRPQGGYNEQFF. For the CDR3, the DNA is TGTGCCAGCAGCCGGCCACAGGGGGGTTACAATGAGCAGTTCTTC.

This clonotype was recorded at least ten times. The chain carries TRBV5-1 and TRBJ2-1; 7 bases agree with TRBD2. This CDR3 has 15 amino acids. Trimming cost V 3 bases and J 0 bases; bases outside gene matches: 3. The germline CDR1 and CDR2 sequences are SGHRS and YFSETQ. The DNA of the CDR3 is TGCGCCAGCAGCTCAGCGGGATTCTCCTACAATGAGCAGTTCTTC. Its protein is CASSSAGFSYNEQFF.

This clonotype has just a few counts. The chain recombines TRBV12-3 or TRBV12-4 with TRBJ2-7; D is ambiguous. V was shortened by 5 bases and J by 6 bases, with 11 bases between the two germline ends. This CDR3 is 12 amino acids long. CDR3 nucleotide sequence: TGTGCCAGCAGTCCCCACCTGGGCGAGCAGTACTTC. It encodes CASSPHLGEQYF.

In the case of this clonotype: Given a much more abundant clone one base away, this may be a read error. The chain couples TRBV6-5 to TRBJ2-7, with a tentative D call TRBD1 (5 bases). Germline V gives CDR1 MNHEY, CDR2 SVGAGI. The CDR3 runs 11 residues. The ends were cut back, 6 bases at V and 3 bases at J, with 6 bases in the middle. This CDR3 is CASRQGYEQYF. For the CDR3, the DNA is TGTGCCAGCAGGCAGGGCTACGAGCAGTACTTC.

In its sample, this clonotype was seen many times. This chain links TRBV7-9 with TRBJ2-5; D remains ambiguous. CDR1 and CDR2 (germline): SEHNR, FQNEAQ (reference sequence). The V gene lost 3 bases and the J gene lost 5 bases, with 1 base spanning the gap. CDR3 size: 10 residues. The chain's CDR3 is CASSFETQYF. The CDR3, as DNA: TGTGCCAGCAGCTTTGAGACCCAGTACTTC.

At least ten counts were recorded for this clonotype. V and J are TRBV7-9 and TRBJ2-7; weak D call: TRBD1 (6 bases). CDR1 and CDR2 (germline): SEHNR, FQNEAQ (reference sequence). The V end was cut by 1 base, the J end by 5 bases, with 15 bases between. This CDR3 has 15 residues. The CDR3 protein is CASSLGAGEFNEQYF. CDR3 DNA: TGTGCCAGCAGCTTAGGGGCAGGGGAGTTCAACGAGCAGTACTTC.

This clonotype showed up many times. The chain couples TRBV20-1 to TRBJ2-1, with D hard to call. V gave up 7 bases and J gave up 6 bases, with 16 bases separating them. CDR3 length equals 13 residues. CDR1 and CDR2 from the germline V gene are DFQATT and SNEGSKA (reference sequence). CDR3 protein: CSVNDPARNEQFF. In nucleotides, the CDR3 is TGCAGTGTAAACGACCCAGCTCGCAATGAGCAGTTCTTC.

This clonotype was detected ten times or more. V usage is TRBV7-2 and J usage is TRBJ2-1; 10 nucleotides match TRBD2. V lost 3 bases, J lost 5 bases, and 1 base stayed unmatched. CDR3 size: 14 residues. Looked up from germline, CDR1 is SGHTA and CDR2 is FQGNSA. The CDR3 region has the DNA TGTGCCAGCAGCTTCACTAGCGGGGACAATGAGCAGTTCTTC. Residues: CASSFTSGDNEQFF.

There are many counts of this clonotype. The chain carries TRBV20-1 and TRBJ2-5; 7 bases are a match to TRBD2. Germline V lookup: CDR1 DFQATT, CDR2 SNEGSKA (reference sequence). J gave up 4 bases and V 6 bases, and 11 bases lay outside the gene matches. The CDR3 totals 14 residues. The CDR3 loop is CSAGAAGTPETQYF. The CDR3 DNA reads as TGCAGTGCAGGGGCAGCGGGAACGCCAGAGACCCAGTACTTC.

The chain joins TRBV1 to TRBJ2-5; the table calls TRBD2, which could not be checked here. TRBV1 is a pseudogene. The CDR3 contains 14 residues. The chain's CDR3 is CTSSFRTSRETQYF. The CDR3 coding sequence is TGCACCAGCAGCTTTAGGACTAGCCGCGAGACCCAGTACTTC.

The CDR3 here is CASSSYGETQYF. CDR3 DNA: TGTGCCAGCTCGTCCTATGGGGAGACCCAGTACTTC. V gene TRBV18 combines with J gene TRBJ2-5; no clear D gene. Germline CDR1 and CDR2: KGHSH and LQKENI. CDR3 length: 12 amino acids. Trimming shortened V by 6 bases and J by 5 bases, and 10 bases separated the two germline ends.

This clonotype was detected ten times or more. The V gene is TRBV7-8, the J gene TRBJ2-5, with D tentatively TRBD1 or TRBD2 (5 bases each). There are 17 residues in the CDR3. V shed 0 bases and J shed 3 bases, with 17 bases lying between them. The germline V gene has CDR1 SGHVS and CDR2 FQNEAQ. CDR3 protein: CASSLARWDRWEETQYF. CDR3 nucleotides: TGTGCCAGCAGCTTAGCTAGGTGGGACCGGTGGGAAGAGACCCAGTACTTC.